One sample yielded the 20 T cell receptor beta chains listed below, sequenced in a study of preoperative IRX-2 immunotherapy in early breast cancer. Noted treatment: preoperative locoregional IRX-2 cytokine immunotherapy. Clones were sequenced by immunoSEQ multiplex PCR, and TCRdb holds only the in-frame ones, with some missing. The sample carries under 11,000 clones, roughly 80% recorded once. Here the sequenced sample was lymph node tissue, taken before IRX-2 immunotherapy. These TCRs come from a human donor with breast cancer.

This chain connects TRBV6-8 to TRBJ2-3; a weak D match, TRBD2 (5 bases). The CDR3 length is 13 residues. Trimming took 7 bases from V and 7 from J, leaving 15 bases between them. Per the germline V gene, CDR1 is MNHGY and CDR2 is SAAAGT. CDR3 DNA: TGTGCCAGCATGGTCGGCGGGTCAAATACGCAGTATTTT. It encodes CASMVGGSNTQYF.

The gene calls are TRBV11-3 and TRBJ2-7; D might be TRBD2 (5 bases). V gave up 1 base and J gave up 4 bases, with 17 bases separating them. The CDR3 is 16 residues long. Germline V gives CDR1 SGHNT, CDR2 YENEEA. CDR3 coding DNA: TGTGCCAGCAGCTTAGGAGGGTACGAGGCGAGTTACGAGCAGTACTTC. Its protein is CASSLGGYEASYEQYF.

The V call is TRBV6-8, the J call TRBJ1-2; TRBD1 aligns across 9 bases. The V gene's germline CDR1 is MNHGY and CDR2 SAAAGT. The trim removed 2 bases at V and 8 bases at J, leaving 6 bases unmatched. This CDR3 comprises 14 residues. The CDR3 bases are TGTGCCAGCAGTTACGGGACAGGGATAAACGGCTACACCTTC. It translates to CASSYGTGINGYTF.

The chain joins TRBV7-7 to TRBJ2-3, with 11 bases lining up with TRBD2. Germline V gene sequence: CDR1 SSHAT, CDR2 FNYEAQ (reference sequence). The CDR3 is made up of 15 amino acids. J was trimmed by 5 bases and V by 2 bases; bases with no gene match: 3. The CDR3 bases are TGTGCCAGCAGCTTACTAGCGGGAGGAATAGATACGCAGTATTTT. Amino acid sequence: CASSLLAGGIDTQYF.

This rearrangement joins TRBV11-3 to TRBJ2-6; D tentatively reads TRBD1 or TRBD2 (5 bases each). The V gene lost 5 bases and the J gene lost 0 bases, with 14 bases spanning the gap. CDR1 is SGHNT and CDR2 is YENEEA in the germline V gene. The CDR3 loop spans 17 amino acids. The CDR3 sequence is CASSPIGDHSGANVLTF. In DNA form, the CDR3 reads TGTGCCAGCAGCCCCATTGGGGACCACTCTGGGGCCAACGTCCTGACTTTC. Full variable domain (remainder filled in from reference TRBV11-3 and TRBJ2-6): EAGVVQSPRYKIIEKKQPVAFWCNPISGHNTLYWYLQNLGQGPELLIRYENEEAVDDSQLPKDRFSAERLKGVDSTLKIQPAELGDSAVYLCASSPIGDHSGANVLTFGAGSRLTVL.

The chain recombines TRBV6-8 with TRBJ2-2; D possibly corresponds to TRBD1 (6 bases). Trimming pared 8 bases from V and 2 bases from J, leaving 15 bases between. Germline V lookup: CDR1 MNHGY, CDR2 SAAAGT. The CDR3 has 15 residues. DNA for the CDR3: TGTGCCAGCTTCGCCGGGACAATTAACACCGGGGAGCTGTTTTTT. Translating it yields CASFAGTINTGELFF.

DNA of the CDR3: TGCAGCGTTGATGAGGGTGGGACAGATACGCAGTATTTT. Residues: CSVDEGGTDTQYF. The chain carries TRBV29-1 and TRBJ2-3; perhaps TRBD2 as D (5 bases). The CDR3 is 13 amino acids. Germline values: CDR1 SQVTM, CDR2 ANQGSEA. V was cut by 3 bases and J by 3 bases, with 10 bases left in between.

The chain joins TRBV28 to TRBJ2-1; 7 bases fit TRBD2. The CDR3 runs 15 residues. The V and J ends lost 6 bases and 3 bases, in that order; junction bases with no gene match: 8. Germline values: CDR1 MDHEN, CDR2 SYDVKM. In nucleotides, the CDR3 is TGTGCCAGCAGCCCCCCTAGCGGACACTACAATGAGCAGTTCTTC. This encodes CASSPPSGHYNEQFF. Complete variable domain (other parts from reference TRBV28 and TRBJ2-1): DVKVTQSSRYLVKRTGEKVFLECVQDMDHENMFWYRQDPGLGLRLIYFSYDVKMKEKGDIPEGYSVSREKKERFSLILESASTNQTSMYLCASSPPSGHYNEQFFGPGTRLTVL.

This chain links TRBV19 with TRBJ2-5, with 10 bases identical to TRBD2. Germline V gene sequence: CDR1 LNHDA, CDR2 SQIVND (reference sequence). The CDR3 runs 16 residues. V lost 6 bases, J lost 7 bases, and 14 bases stayed unmatched. The CDR3 bases are TGTGCCAGTAGGCCGGGACTAGCGCTATTTGAGGGGACCCAGTACTTC. Its protein product is CASRPGLALFEGTQYF. Full variable domain (rest looked up from reference TRBV19 and TRBJ2-5): DGGITQSPKYLFRKEGQNVTLSCEQNLNHDAMYWYRQDPGQGLRLIYYSQIVNDFQKGDIAEGYSVSREKKESFPLTVTSAQKNPTAFYLCASRPGLALFEGTQYFGPGTRLLVL.

The chain couples TRBV7-5 to TRBJ2-3; the table's TRBD2 call for D was not verified on the DNA. TRBV7-5 is a pseudogene locus. CDR3 length equals 16 residues. CDR3 amino acids: CASSLRLAGGEDTQYF. The CDR3 DNA sequence: TGTGCCAGCAGCTTGCGTCTAGCGGGAGGGGAAGATACGCAGTATTTT.

V gene TRBV19 combines with J gene TRBJ2-3, with 11 bases identical to TRBD1. Trimming cost V 4 bases and J 4 bases; bases outside gene matches: 7. This CDR3 comprises 16 residues. Germline-derived CDR1 and CDR2 are LNHDA and SQIVND (reference sequence). The DNA of the CDR3 is TGTGCCAGTAGTAAAGGACAGGGGGCAATCCCAGATACGCAGTATTTT. It yields the protein CASSKGQGAIPDTQYF.

V is TRBV28 and J is TRBJ1-1; perhaps TRBD1 as D (5 bases). The CDR3 contains 17 residues. Germline-derived CDR1 and CDR2 are MDHEN and SYDVKM. Trimming stripped 3 bases from V and 1 base from J, with 18 bases between. CDR3 sequence: CASSLLGLGQGNTEAFF. CDR3 DNA sequence: TGTGCCAGCAGTTTGTTAGGGCTCGGGCAGGGGAACACTGAAGCTTTCTTT.

The chain is built from TRBV19 and TRBJ2-2; 7 nucleotides match TRBD2. This CDR3 contains 16 residues. V lost 7 bases, J lost 0 bases, and 8 bases stayed unmatched. Germline CDR1 reads LNHDA; CDR2 reads SQIVND (reference sequence). DNA for the CDR3: TGTGCCAGTACCGAGAGGGCGGGAGCGAACACCGGGGAGCTGTTTTTT. It yields the protein CASTERAGANTGELFF.

The CDR3 reads CASSQGGALNTEAFF. As DNA, the CDR3 is TGCGCCAGCAGCCAAGGGGGAGCATTGAACACTGAAGCTTTCTTT. V and J are TRBV1 and TRBJ1-1. TRBV1 constitutes a pseudogene. The CDR3 consists of 15 residues.

The J gene is TRBJ1-4, the V gene TRBV6-7, with TRBD1 identical over 7 bases. TRBV6-7 is assigned to the ORF class and has an uncertain function. V dropped 5 bases and J dropped 3; count of bases not matched to a gene: 6. This CDR3 is built from 15 residues. CDR3 in DNA: TGTGCCAGCAGTGATTCCGGGACAGCTAATGAAAAACTGTTTTTT. Protein product: CASSDSGTANEKLFF.

This clone appeared once. The CDR3 DNA reads as TGTGCCAGCTTGGGCAGGGGATTCTCGGGCGGCTACACCTTC. This sequence encodes CASLGRGFSGGYTF. The rearrangement links TRBV28 to TRBJ1-2; D might be TRBD1 (6 bases). The germline V gene encodes CDR1 MDHEN and CDR2 SYDVKM. This CDR3 has 14 amino acids. The V gene lost 8 bases and the J gene lost 8 bases, with 21 bases spanning the gap.

V gene TRBV6-8 combines with J gene TRBJ1-5; D remains unclear. Trimming took 3 bases from V and 6 from J, leaving 9 bases between them. The CDR3 extends over 13 amino acids. Per the germline V gene, CDR1 is MNHGY and CDR2 is SAAAGT. CDR3 in amino acids: CASSYDGRQPQHF. The CDR3 DNA reads as TGTGCCAGCAGTTATGATGGTCGTCAGCCCCAGCATTTT.

This chain connects TRBV22-1 to TRBJ2-2; the table's TRBD1 call for D was not verified on the DNA. TRBV22-1 represents a pseudogene. The CDR3 sequence is 13 residues long. The CDR3: CATGQGATGELFF. The CDR3 nucleotides read TGTGCCACTGGACAGGGCGCGACCGGGGAGCTGTTTTTT.

The chain recombines TRBV6-8 with TRBJ2-1; 7 bases align to TRBD2. J gave up 3 bases and V 7 bases, and 9 bases lay outside the gene matches. The CDR3 is 15 residues long. Germline V gene data show CDR1 as MNHGY and CDR2 as SAAAGT. The CDR3 reads CASTTGGSGYNEQFF. CDR3 coding DNA: TGTGCCAGCACCACCGGCGGGAGCGGCTACAATGAGCAGTTCTTC.

The chain combines TRBV5-1 with TRBJ1-4; tentative D call: TRBD1 (6 bases). V was shortened by 4 bases and J by 8 bases, with 15 bases between the two germline ends. The CDR3 has 14 amino acids. The germline V gene encodes CDR1 SGHRS and CDR2 YFSETQ. The CDR3 spells CASSPRGVGEKLFF. As DNA, the CDR3 is TGCGCCAGCAGCCCCAGGGGCGTAGGCGAAAAACTGTTTTTT.